This T cell receptor beta chain was identified in a study of technical replicates of blood from a few donors. TCRdb keeps only in-frame clones here, not all; method: immunoSEQ multiplex PCR. The data contain around 49,000 clones, approximately 95% of them seen just once; the ten biggest clones take up 0.39%. Germline loops: CDR1 SGHNT, CDR2 YYREEE (reference sequence). V was cut by 0 bases and J by 10 bases, with 8 bases left in between. The CDR3 contains 12 residues. V gene TRBV5-4 combines with J gene TRBJ2-1, with unresolved D. The sample taken for sequencing was T cells isolated from PBMCs. The TCR sequence derives from a human donor in good health. CDR3 sequence reads: CASSLDPSEQFF. DNA for the CDR3: TGTGCCAGCAGCTTGGATCCGAGCGAGCAGTTCTTC.